Each of the 24 T cell receptor beta chains below was sequenced from the same sample in a study of response to subunit inactivated influenza vaccine. One entry per CDR3 protein results from TCRdb running MiXCR on the RT-PCR reads. This table holds under 800,000 distinct CDR3 sequences, around 13% found once. The material was PBMCs from blood, obtained roughly 2 weeks before vaccination. Every receptor here comes from a man aged 45-65 years who received an inactivated influenza vaccine.

The genes are TRBV11-2 and TRBJ2-1; D remains ambiguous. This CDR3 has 16 residues. Trimming pared 2 bases from V and 5 bases from J, leaving 16 bases between. Germline assignment: CDR1 SGHAT and CDR2 FQNNGV. This chain's CDR3 is CASSLWARSSNNEQFF. The CDR3 coding sequence is TGTGCCAGCAGCTTATGGGCGCGGTCTTCTAACAATGAGCAGTTCTTC.

As for this clonotype: Germline and junction disagree at one end, which may indicate a read error. V gene TRBV20-1 combines with J gene TRBJ2-1, with no clear D. Germline values: CDR1 DFQATT, CDR2 SNEGSKA (reference sequence). CDR3 length equals 9 residues. This CDR3 is CGAMYEQFF. CDR3 coding DNA: TGCGGTGCTATGTATGAGCAGTTCTTC.

J is TRBJ2-5 and V is TRBV4-3; D tentatively fits TRBD1 or TRBD2 (5 bases each). The CDR3 is made up of 16 amino acids. V was shortened by 0 bases and J by 3 bases, with 14 bases between the two germline ends. Germline CDR1 LGHNA, CDR2 YSLEER. Written as DNA, the CDR3 is TGCGCCAGCAGCCAAGATCCTATCGGGACGAAAGAGACCCAGTACTTC. Its protein product is CASSQDPIGTKETQYF.

V is TRBV3-1 and J is TRBJ2-4, with D possibly TRBD1 on 7 matching bases. CDR3 length equals 17 residues. The V end lost 0 bases, the J end lost 3 bases, and 15 bases lay between the germline ends. Looked up from germline, CDR1 is LGHDT and CDR2 is YNNKEL (reference sequence). DNA for the CDR3: TGTGCCAGCAGCCAAGAAATTCTGCGGGACAGCAAAAACATTCAGTACTTC. Translation gives CASSQEILRDSKNIQYF.

This chain uses TRBV20-1 with TRBJ1-6; D ambiguous. V was pared by 2 bases and J by 3 bases, with 11 bases between. In germline, CDR1 is DFQATT, CDR2 SNEGSKA (reference sequence). This CDR3 is built from 15 residues. As DNA, the CDR3 is TGCAGTGCTAGATATCAGGACTTCTATAATTCACCCCTCCACTTT. It translates to CSARYQDFYNSPLHF.

The V and J genes are TRBV7-6 and TRBJ2-5, with 14 bases that match TRBD2. This CDR3 has 20 residues. Looked up from germline, CDR1 is SGHVS and CDR2 is FNYEAQ. After removal of 4 bases from V and 5 bases from J, the junction contained 18 bases not matched to a gene. The CDR3 reads CASSYSFGWTSGGTSETQYF. The CDR3 DNA follows: TGTGCCAGCAGCTACTCTTTCGGGTGGACTAGCGGGGGGACTAGCGAGACCCAGTACTTC.

This clonotype was seen only a few times. V is TRBV5-6 and J is TRBJ2-2; D gene uncertain. The CDR3 has 14 amino acids. V lost 0 bases to trimming and J lost 1 base, with 4 bases between them. The germline CDR1 and CDR2 sequences are SGHDT and YYEEEE. CDR3 nucleotides: TGTGCCAGCAGCTTGGGCTGGAACACCGGGGAGCTGTTTTTT. Protein product: CASSLGWNTGELFF.

This clonotype was counted between two and nine times. Compared with germline, one end of the junction differs, possibly owing to a read error. This chain uses TRBV2 with TRBJ1-1, with TRBD1 matching over 8 bases. The CDR3 totals 14 residues. The V gene's germline CDR1 is SNHLY and CDR2 FYNNEI. CDR3 bases: TGTGCCAGCTGTGATTGGGACAGGCGTATGGAAGCTTTCTTT. This sequence encodes CASCDWDRRMEAFF.

The chain couples TRBV4-3 to TRBJ2-3, with 8 bases identical to TRBD2. CDR1 LGHNA and CDR2 YSLEER come from the germline V gene. This CDR3 is built from 17 residues. V shed 0 bases and J 5 bases; nucleotides not matched to a gene: 10. This CDR3 reads CASSQDRPGGPGDTQYF. The CDR3 region has the DNA TGCGCCAGCAGCCAAGATCGGCCGGGGGGGCCCGGAGATACGCAGTATTTT.

The chain links TRBV28 to TRBJ2-2, with TRBD1 identical over 7 bases. The CDR3 has 15 amino acids. V shed 6 bases, J shed 8 bases, and the junction held 12 bases outside the gene matches. CDR1 and CDR2 from the germline V gene are MDHEN and SYDVKM. CDR3 DNA: TGTGCCAGCAGCACCGGGACAGCGACCCCAGGGGAGCTGTTTTTT. The encoded protein is CASSTGTATPGELFF.

This clonotype has just a few counts. The chain couples TRBV20-1 to TRBJ1-3, with D perhaps matching TRBD1 (6 bases). CDR1 is DFQATT, CDR2 SNEGSKA, per germline (reference sequence). V gave up 0 bases and J gave up 0 bases, with 18 bases separating them. CDR3 length equals 18 residues. CDR3 amino acids: CSARDQYGGESSGNTIYF. The CDR3 DNA sequence: TGCAGTGCTAGAGATCAATACGGGGGCGAGAGCTCTGGAAACACCATATATTTT.

V is TRBV7-9 and J is TRBJ2-7; D is uncertain. Trimming left V 5 bases short and J 2 bases short, with 16 bases between. This CDR3 has 15 residues. Germline CDR1 is SEHNR and CDR2 is FQNEAQ (reference sequence). The CDR3 DNA reads TGTGCCAGCAGCCGCGGAGAGCCCCCCGCCTACGAGCAGTACTTC. Its translation is CASSRGEPPAYEQYF. Together with reference TRBV7-9 and TRBJ2-7, the CDR3 gives the full variable domain: DTGVSQNPRHKITKRGQNVTFRCDPISEHNRLYWYRQTLGQGPEFLTYFQNEAQLEKSRLLSDRFSAERPKGSFSTLEIQRTEQGDSAMYLCASSRGEPPAYEQYFGPGTRLTVT.

J is TRBJ2-1 and V is TRBV5-1; TRBD2 is a possible D gene (6 bases). The CDR3 is 12 residues long. The V gene's germline CDR1 is SGHRS and CDR2 YFSETQ. V shed 4 bases and J shed 11 bases, with 13 bases lying between them. As DNA, the CDR3 is TGCGCCAGCAGCCCTGACGGGACTCAGCAGTTCTTC. It yields the protein CASSPDGTQQFF. Looking up the rest from reference TRBV5-1 and TRBJ2-1 gives the full variable domain: KAGVTQTPRYLIKTRGQQVTLSCSPISGHRSVSWYQQTPGQGLQFLFEYFSETQRNKGNFPGRFSGRQFSNSRSEMNVSTLELGDSALYLCASSPDGTQQFFGPGTRLTVL.

This clonotype has ten or more counts. The chain links TRBV12-3 or TRBV12-4 to TRBJ2-1; tentatively, D is TRBD2 (5 bases). The CDR3 runs to 14 residues. Trimming removed 3 bases at V and 7 bases at J, with 13 bases between. In DNA form, the CDR3 reads TGTGCCAGCAGTTTTGCCGGGGTGGGTAATGAGCAGTTCTTC. It is translated as CASSFAGVGNEQFF.

This sequence joins TRBV20-1 and TRBJ2-7, with D uncertain. The CDR3 is 14 amino acids. CDR1 and CDR2 from the germline V gene are DFQATT and SNEGSKA (reference sequence). V was shortened by 6 bases and J by 7 bases, with 22 bases between the two germline ends. Here the CDR3 DNA reads TGCAGTGCCTCAAAGGGCGGCACGGATGGGGAGCAGTACTTC. It specifies CSASKGGTDGEQYF.

This sequence joins TRBV12-3 or TRBV12-4 and TRBJ2-1; TRBD2 matches at 10 bases. This CDR3 is 16 amino acids long. J was trimmed by 1 base and V by 5 bases; bases with no gene match: 5. The CDR3 reads CASSGASGRSYNEQFF. The CDR3 region has the DNA TGTGCCAGCAGTGGGGCTAGCGGGAGATCCTACAATGAGCAGTTCTTC.

This clonotype has at least ten counts. The DNA of the CDR3 is TGTGCCAGCAGTATCGGCTCCCAAGAGACCCAGTACTTC. Encoded protein: CASSIGSQETQYF. The gene calls are TRBV12-3 or TRBV12-4 and TRBJ2-5, with D unresolved. Trimming left V 5 bases short and J 1 base short, with 8 bases between. The CDR3 length is 13 residues.

This clonotype was seen more than once but under ten times. V and J are TRBV27 and TRBJ1-5, with D maybe TRBD1 (5 bases). The CDR3 runs 17 residues. V lost 3 bases to trimming and J lost 0 bases, with 15 bases between them. Germline CDR1 reads MNHEY; CDR2 reads SMNVEV (reference sequence). The CDR3 region has the DNA TGTGCCAGCAGTTTGATCGGCGGGGGTGATAGCAATCAGCCCCAGCATTTT. Protein sequence: CASSLIGGGDSNQPQHF.

This clonotype appeared a few times. The genes are TRBV5-4 and TRBJ2-5; 12 positions match TRBD1. The ends lost 4 bases at V and 2 bases at J; junction bases unmatched: 6. This CDR3 has 16 residues. CDR1 SGHNT and CDR2 YYREEE come from the germline V gene (reference sequence). CDR3 sequence reads: CASSPGTGGGQETQYF. The CDR3 nucleotides read TGTGCCAGCAGCCCAGGGACAGGGGGCGGGCAAGAGACCCAGTACTTC.

V gene TRBV7-8 combines with J gene TRBJ2-6; D is unresolved. CDR1 SGHVS and CDR2 FQNEAQ come from the germline V gene. The CDR3 runs 15 residues. The V end was cut by 1 base, the J end by 2 bases, with 6 bases between. CDR3 coding DNA: TGTGCCAGCAGCTTAGAACCAGCTGGGGCCAACGTCCTGACTTTC. This encodes CASSLEPAGANVLTF.

At least ten counts were recorded for this clonotype. The V gene is TRBV19, the J gene TRBJ2-4; TRBD1 agrees at 9 bases. Germline V gene lookup returns CDR1 LNHDA and CDR2 SQIVND (reference sequence). J was trimmed by 2 bases and V by 9 bases; bases with no gene match: 8. The CDR3 runs 15 residues. CDR3 sequence (DNA): TGTGCCAGCATGAGCGGGACAGGGTCCAAAAACATTCAGTACTTC. This codes for CASMSGTGSKNIQYF.

The chain combines TRBV20-1 with TRBJ2-5; D gene uncertain. The V gene's germline CDR1 is DFQATT and CDR2 SNEGSKA (reference sequence). The V end was cut by 4 bases, the J end by 4 bases, with 13 bases between. The length of the CDR3 is 13 residues. This chain's CDR3 is CSAMAAALETQYF. The CDR3 DNA follows: TGCAGTGCTATGGCCGCCGCGTTAGAGACCCAGTACTTC.

This clonotype has only one observation. This sequence joins TRBV27 and TRBJ2-3; 11 nucleotides line up with TRBD2. The ends lost 2 bases at V and 2 bases at J; junction bases unmatched: 12. The CDR3 contains 19 residues. Germline-derived CDR1 and CDR2 are MNHEY and SMNVEV (reference sequence). In DNA form, the CDR3 reads TGTGCCAGCAGTTTACGGCCACCGGGACTAGCGGATATCACAGATACGCAGTATTTT. Its protein product is CASSLRPPGLADITDTQYF.

V usage is TRBV4-1 and J usage is TRBJ2-2; 8 bases match TRBD1. Germline V gene sequence: CDR1 MGHRA, CDR2 YSYEKL. After removal of 4 bases from V and 3 bases from J, the junction contained 7 bases not matched to a gene. The CDR3 loop spans 16 amino acids. CDR3 bases: TGCGCCAGCAGCCTACGACAGGGGACGGACACCGGGGAGCTGTTTTTT. As protein: CASSLRQGTDTGELFF.